The T cell receptor beta chain described here comes from a study of molecular identifiers for immune sequencing clone quantification. TCRdb called the PCR reads again in MiXCR, with one record for every CDR3 protein. The data contain approximately 670,000 distinct CDR3 sequences, around 20% of them singletons. Every naive CD8 library was made from between roughly 18,000 and 1,000,000 sorted cells with 10%, 30% or 50% RNA. This clonotype has a single count. Since a much larger clone is just one base distant, this may be a read error. The sequenced sample consisted of naive CD8+ T cells from blood, with Jurkat cell RNA spiked in. Subset given: FACS-sorted CD8+CD4-CCR7+CD45RA+ naive T cells. This clonotype was obtained from a human donor in good health. Some libraries in this study had Jurkat cell RNA spiked in.

The CDR3, as DNA: TGCGCCAGCAGCCAAGATCGGGGATTAGGAGAGACCCCGTACTTC. Translated: CASSQDRGLGETPYF. The J gene is TRBJ2-5, the V gene TRBV4-1; D may be TRBD2 (5 bases). CDR3 size: 15 residues. Germline assignment: CDR1 MGHRA and CDR2 YSYEKL.